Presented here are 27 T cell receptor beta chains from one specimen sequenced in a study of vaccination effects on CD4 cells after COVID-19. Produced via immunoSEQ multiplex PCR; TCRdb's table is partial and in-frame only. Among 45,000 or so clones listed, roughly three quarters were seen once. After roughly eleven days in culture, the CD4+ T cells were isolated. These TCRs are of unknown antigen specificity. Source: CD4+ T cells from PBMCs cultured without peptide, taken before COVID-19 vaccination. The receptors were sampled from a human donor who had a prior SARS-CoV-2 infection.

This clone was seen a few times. CDR3 DNA: TGTGCCAGCAGCCCAACCCCCCCTAACTATGGCTACACCTTC. It yields the protein CASSPTPPNYGYTF. V is TRBV4-2 and J is TRBJ1-2; no clear D gene. V lost 4 bases and J lost 0, with 9 bases in between. Per the germline V gene, CDR1 is LGHNA and CDR2 is YNFKEQ. CDR3 length: 14 residues.

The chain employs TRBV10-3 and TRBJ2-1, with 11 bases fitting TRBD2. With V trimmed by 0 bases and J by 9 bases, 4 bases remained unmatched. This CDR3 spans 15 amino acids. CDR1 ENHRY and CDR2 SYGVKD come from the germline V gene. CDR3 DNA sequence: TGTGCCATCAGTGAGTCGTTCCTAGCGGGAGGTGAGCAGTTCTTC. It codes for CAISESFLAGGEQFF.

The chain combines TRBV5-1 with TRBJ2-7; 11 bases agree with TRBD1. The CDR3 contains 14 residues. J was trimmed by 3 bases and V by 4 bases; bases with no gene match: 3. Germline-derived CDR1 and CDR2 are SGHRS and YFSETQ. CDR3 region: CASSGGTGGYEQYF. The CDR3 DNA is TGCGCCAGCAGCGGAGGGACAGGGGGCTACGAGCAGTACTTC.

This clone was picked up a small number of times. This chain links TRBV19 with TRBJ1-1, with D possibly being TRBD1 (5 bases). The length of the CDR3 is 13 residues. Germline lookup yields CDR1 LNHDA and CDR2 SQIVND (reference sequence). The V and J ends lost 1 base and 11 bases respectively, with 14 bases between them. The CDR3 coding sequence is TGTGCCAGTAGTATAGCAGGGACTCAGGTGGCTTTCTTT. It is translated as CASSIAGTQVAFF.

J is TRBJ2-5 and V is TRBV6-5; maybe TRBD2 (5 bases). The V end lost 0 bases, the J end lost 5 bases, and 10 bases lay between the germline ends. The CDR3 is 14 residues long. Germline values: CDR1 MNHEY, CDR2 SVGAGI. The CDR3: CASSYSRTGETQYF. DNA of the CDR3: TGTGCCAGCAGTTACTCTCGGACTGGCGAGACCCAGTACTTC.

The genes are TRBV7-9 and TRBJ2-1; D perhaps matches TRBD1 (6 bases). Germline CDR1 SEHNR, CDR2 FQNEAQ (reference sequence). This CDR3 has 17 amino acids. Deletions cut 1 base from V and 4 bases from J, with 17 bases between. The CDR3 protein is CASSLGFGGAGYNEQFF. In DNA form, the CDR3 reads TGTGCCAGCAGCTTAGGGTTTGGGGGCGCGGGTTACAATGAGCAGTTCTTC.

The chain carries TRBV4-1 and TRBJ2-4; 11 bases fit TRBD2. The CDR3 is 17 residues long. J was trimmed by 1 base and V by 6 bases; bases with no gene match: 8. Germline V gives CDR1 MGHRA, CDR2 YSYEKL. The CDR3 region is CASRPVLAGAAKNIQYF. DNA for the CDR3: TGCGCCAGCAGGCCTGTACTAGCGGGAGCTGCCAAAAACATTCAGTACTTC.

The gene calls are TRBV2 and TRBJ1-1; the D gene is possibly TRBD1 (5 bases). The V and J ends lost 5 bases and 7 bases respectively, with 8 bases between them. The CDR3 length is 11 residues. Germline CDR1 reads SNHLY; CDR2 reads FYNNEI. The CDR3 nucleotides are TGTGCCAGCAGTTACACAGGTGAAGCTTTCTTT. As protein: CASSYTGEAFF.

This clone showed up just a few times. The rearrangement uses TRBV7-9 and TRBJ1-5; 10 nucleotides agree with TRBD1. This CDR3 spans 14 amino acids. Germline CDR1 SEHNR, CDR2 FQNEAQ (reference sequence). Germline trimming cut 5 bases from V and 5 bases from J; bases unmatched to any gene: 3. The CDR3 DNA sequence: TGTGCCAGCAGCCCCGGGACAGGGGATCAGCCCCAGCATTTT. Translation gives CASSPGTGDQPQHF.

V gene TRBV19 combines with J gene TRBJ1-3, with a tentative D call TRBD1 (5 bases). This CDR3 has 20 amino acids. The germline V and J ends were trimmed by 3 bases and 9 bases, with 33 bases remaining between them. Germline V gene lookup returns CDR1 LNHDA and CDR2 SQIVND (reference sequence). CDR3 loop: CASSIPGHRIGWPQEVTIYF. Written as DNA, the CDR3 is TGTGCCAGTAGTATCCCCGGACACAGGATTGGATGGCCTCAGGAGGTCACCATATATTTT.

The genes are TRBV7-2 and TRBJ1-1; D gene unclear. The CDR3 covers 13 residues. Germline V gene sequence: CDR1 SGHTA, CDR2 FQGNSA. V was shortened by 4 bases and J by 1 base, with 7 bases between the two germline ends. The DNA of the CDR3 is TGTGCCAGCAGCTCAGTATGGAACACTGAAGCTTTCTTT. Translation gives CASSSVWNTEAFF.

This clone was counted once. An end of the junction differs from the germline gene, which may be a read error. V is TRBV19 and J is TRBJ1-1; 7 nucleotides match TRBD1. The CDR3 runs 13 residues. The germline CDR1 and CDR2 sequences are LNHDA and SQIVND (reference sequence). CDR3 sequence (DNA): TGTGCCAGTAGTATCCTAGGACAGGATTTAAGGGATTTT. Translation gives CASSILGQDLRDF.

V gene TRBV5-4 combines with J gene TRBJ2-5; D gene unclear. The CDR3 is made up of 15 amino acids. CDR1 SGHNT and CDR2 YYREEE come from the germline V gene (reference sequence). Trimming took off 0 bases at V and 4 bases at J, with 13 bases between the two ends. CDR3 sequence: CASSLDPGAAETQYF. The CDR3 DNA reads TGTGCCAGCAGCTTGGACCCAGGTGCCGCAGAGACCCAGTACTTC.

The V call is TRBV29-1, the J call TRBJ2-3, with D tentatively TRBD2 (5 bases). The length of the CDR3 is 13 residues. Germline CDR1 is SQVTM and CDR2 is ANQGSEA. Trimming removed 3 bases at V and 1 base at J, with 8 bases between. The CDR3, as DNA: TGCAGCGTTGATGGGCGGGGCACAGATACGCAGTATTTT. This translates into CSVDGRGTDTQYF.

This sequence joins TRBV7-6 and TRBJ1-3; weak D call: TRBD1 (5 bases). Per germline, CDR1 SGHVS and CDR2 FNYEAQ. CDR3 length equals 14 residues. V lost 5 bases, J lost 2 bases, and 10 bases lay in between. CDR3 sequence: CASSLRGTGNTIYF. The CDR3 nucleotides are TGTGCCAGCAGCCTTCGGGGGACTGGAAACACCATATATTTT.

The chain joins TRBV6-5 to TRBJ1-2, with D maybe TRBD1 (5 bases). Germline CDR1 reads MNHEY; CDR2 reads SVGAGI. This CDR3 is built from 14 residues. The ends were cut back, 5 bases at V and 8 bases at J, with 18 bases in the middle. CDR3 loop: CASSPSRGAGGYTF. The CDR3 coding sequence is TGTGCCAGCAGTCCCTCCCGAGGGGCGGGAGGCTACACCTTC.

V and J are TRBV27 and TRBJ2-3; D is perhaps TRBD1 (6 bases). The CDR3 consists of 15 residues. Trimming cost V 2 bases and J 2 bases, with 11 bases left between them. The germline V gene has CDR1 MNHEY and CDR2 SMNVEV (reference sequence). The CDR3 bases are TGTGCCAGCAGTTTACTCGGACAGCCCACAGATACGCAGTATTTT. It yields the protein CASSLLGQPTDTQYF.

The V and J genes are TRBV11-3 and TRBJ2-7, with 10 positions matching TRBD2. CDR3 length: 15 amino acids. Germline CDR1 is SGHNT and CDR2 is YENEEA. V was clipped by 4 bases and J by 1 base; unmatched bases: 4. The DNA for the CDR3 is TGTGCCAGCAGCTCACTAGCGGGGAGATCCTACGAGCAGTACTTC. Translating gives CASSSLAGRSYEQYF.

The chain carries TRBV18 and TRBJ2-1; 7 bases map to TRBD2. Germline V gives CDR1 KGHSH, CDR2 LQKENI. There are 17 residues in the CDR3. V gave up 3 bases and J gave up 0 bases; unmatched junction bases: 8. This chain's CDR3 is CASSPTAGASSYNEQFF. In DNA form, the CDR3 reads TGTGCCAGCTCACCGACTGCGGGAGCGAGCTCCTACAATGAGCAGTTCTTC.

The CDR3, as DNA: TGTGCCATCAGTGATAGGCTAGCGGAAGAGACCCAGTACTTC. It translates to CAISDRLAEETQYF. J is TRBJ2-5 and V is TRBV10-3, with 7 bases identical to TRBD2. The CDR3 has 14 residues. The trim removed 3 bases at V and 3 bases at J, leaving 4 bases unmatched. Germline-derived CDR1 and CDR2 are ENHRY and SYGVKD.

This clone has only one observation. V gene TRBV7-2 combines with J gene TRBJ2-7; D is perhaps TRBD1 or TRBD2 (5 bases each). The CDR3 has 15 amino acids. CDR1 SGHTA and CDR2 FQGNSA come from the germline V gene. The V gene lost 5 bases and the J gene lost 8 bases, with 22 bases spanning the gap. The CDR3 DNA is TGTGCCAGCAGCCAATCGAGTTCCTCGGGGCGCAAGCAGTACTTC. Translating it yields CASSQSSSSGRKQYF.

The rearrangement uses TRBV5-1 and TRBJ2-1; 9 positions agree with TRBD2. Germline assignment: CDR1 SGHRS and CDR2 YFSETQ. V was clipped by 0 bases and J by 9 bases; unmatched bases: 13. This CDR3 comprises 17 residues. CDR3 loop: CASSLEFGGRANGEQFF. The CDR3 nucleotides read TGCGCCAGCAGCTTGGAATTTGGCGGGAGGGCCAATGGTGAGCAGTTCTTC.

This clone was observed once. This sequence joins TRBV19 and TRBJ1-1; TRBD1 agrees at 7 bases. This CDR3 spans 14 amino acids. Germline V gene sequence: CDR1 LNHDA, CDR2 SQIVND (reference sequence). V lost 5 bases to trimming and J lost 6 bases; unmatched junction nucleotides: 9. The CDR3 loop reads CASSPGQWDPEAFF. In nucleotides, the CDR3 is TGTGCCAGTAGTCCGGGACAGTGGGACCCTGAAGCTTTCTTT.

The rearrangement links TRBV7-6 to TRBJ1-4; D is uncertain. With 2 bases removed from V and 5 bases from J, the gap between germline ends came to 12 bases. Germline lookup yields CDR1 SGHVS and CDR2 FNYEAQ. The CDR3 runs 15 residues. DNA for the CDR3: TGTGCCAGCAGCTTAAATGTCAGAGAGAATGAAAAACTGTTTTTT. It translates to CASSLNVRENEKLFF.

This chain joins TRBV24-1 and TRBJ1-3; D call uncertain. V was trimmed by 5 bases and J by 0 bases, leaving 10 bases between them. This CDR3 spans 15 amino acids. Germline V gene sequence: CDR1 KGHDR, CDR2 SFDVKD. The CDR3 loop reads CATSAGRGSGNTIYF. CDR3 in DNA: TGTGCCACCAGTGCCGGACGGGGCTCTGGAAACACCATATATTTT.

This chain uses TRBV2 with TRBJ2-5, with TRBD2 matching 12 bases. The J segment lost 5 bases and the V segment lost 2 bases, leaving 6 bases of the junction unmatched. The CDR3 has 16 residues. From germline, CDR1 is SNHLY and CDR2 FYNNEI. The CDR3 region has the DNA TGTGCCAGCAGTGAACAGGCTAGCGGGGGGGCTGAGACCCAGTACTTC. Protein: CASSEQASGGAETQYF.

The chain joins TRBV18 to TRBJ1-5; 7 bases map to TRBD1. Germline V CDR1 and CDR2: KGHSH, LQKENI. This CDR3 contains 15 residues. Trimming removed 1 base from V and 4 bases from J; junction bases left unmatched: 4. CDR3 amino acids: CASSPQQGTNQPQHF. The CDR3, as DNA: TGTGCCAGCTCACCACAACAGGGGACAAATCAGCCCCAGCATTTT.